This record looks at one T cell receptor (beta chain) sequence and its context. Its specificity is unknown. These data originate in a study of T cell repertoires in cytomegalovirus infection. Study in general: HLA-B-restricted CMV epitopes that are well studied were used alongside recently identified HLA-C-restricted ones.

With 0 bases removed from V and 0 bases from J, the gap between germline ends came to 12 bases. Per the germline V gene, CDR1 is MNHEY and CDR2 is SVGEGT. The CDR3 is 17 amino acids. Using its own MiXCR run on the reads, TCRdb lists one record per CDR3 protein. The profile shows about 920,000 distinct CDR3 sequences, approximately 32% of them singletons. General observations from the study: Public TCR beta family frequency separated CMV-and-HLA carriers, including in an independent cohort. CMV-specific HLA-C-restricted TCR beta clonotypes dominated the ex vivo response.

The chain carries TRBV6-2 or TRBV6-3 and TRBJ2-4; D is perhaps TRBD1 (5 bases). This receptor was identified in a human donor in good health (CMV status not recorded). Some clones in this sample may be carry-over from other donors' samples. The sequencing used cultured CD8+ T cells from PBMCs, collected from culture after CMV antigen stimulation. CDR3 loop: CASSYSIQELAKNIQYF. The DNA of the CDR3 is TGTGCCAGCAGTTACTCCATACAGGAGTTAGCCAAAAACATTCAGTACTTC.